This section outlines one T cell receptor (beta chain) sequence together with its context. Antigen specificity is unknown. This may be a read error, as it is one base from a much larger clone. TCRdb ran MiXCR on the PCR reads and lists one entry per CDR3 protein. The sample holds around 480,000 distinct CDR3 sequences, around 23% seen once. The entry originates in a study of molecular identifiers for immune sequencing clone quantification. About the research overall: Five portions were made in replicates from RNA of approximately 22,000 or 94,000 naive CD8 cells, and four underwent sequencing. General study results and limits: Clones above 20 RNA copies contained over 97% of effector molecules but under 1% of naive ones.

This CDR3 spans 21 amino acids. Germline V CDR1 and CDR2: MDHEN, SYDVKM. V shed 5 bases and J 6 bases; nucleotides not matched to a gene: 23. The chain recombines TRBV28 with TRBJ2-3; TRBD2 matches at 13 bases. The receptor was derived from a human donor in good health. Some libraries in this study had Jurkat cell RNA spiked in. Sequencing used naive CD8+ T cells from blood, with Jurkat cell RNA spiked in. The subset here: FACS-sorted CD8+CD4-CCR7+CD45RA+ naive T cells. For the CDR3, the DNA is TGTGCCAGCAGTAGCAGGGCGCTAGGACGACTAGCGGGAGGCAACGGCGATACGCAGTATTTT. This codes for CASSSRALGRLAGGNGDTQYF. Combining the CDR3 with reference TRBV28 and TRBJ2-3 gives the whole variable domain DVKVTQSSRYLVKRTGEKVFLECVQDMDHENMFWYRQDPGLGLRLIYFSYDVKMKEKGDIPEGYSVSREKKERFSLILESASTNQTSMYLCASSSRALGRLAGGNGDTQYFGPGTRLTVL.